Below, 12 T cell receptor beta chains from the same sample are listed, as sequenced in a study of shared clonotypes between healthy human individuals. Generated by immunoSEQ multiplex PCR, the TCRdb table keeps only in-frame clones and is missing some. Of 1.6 million or so clones listed, around 95% are singletons. Sequences were obtained from naive CD4+ T cells sorted from blood. Indicated subset: CD45RA+ positively selected. The receptors were sampled from a man aged 25 to 40 in good health.

The rearrangement links TRBV5-1 to TRBJ2-3; D gene uncertain. V gave up 0 bases and J gave up 0 bases, with 5 bases separating them. Germline loops: CDR1 SGHRS, CDR2 YFSETQ. This CDR3 has 14 amino acids. Written as DNA, the CDR3 is TGCGCCAGCAGCTTGGACACGAGCACAGATACGCAGTATTTT. This sequence encodes CASSLDTSTDTQYF.

V gene TRBV6-1 combines with J gene TRBJ2-5; 11 bases align to TRBD2. The V and J ends lost 4 bases and 1 base, in that order; junction bases with no gene match: 5. CDR1 and CDR2 (germline): MNHNS, SASEGT. The CDR3 has 16 residues. The CDR3 region has the DNA TGTGCCAGCAGTGTTAGCGGGAGGGTCCTCCAAGAGACCCAGTACTTC. Translation gives CASSVSGRVLQETQYF.

CDR3 region: CASSPFAASGGRAVVDEQFF. The CDR3 DNA follows: TGTGCCAGCTCACCTTTTGCAGCTTCCGGCGGGAGGGCCGTAGTGGATGAGCAGTTCTTC. J is TRBJ2-1 and V is TRBV18, with TRBD2 matching over 9 bases. Germline assignment: CDR1 KGHSH and CDR2 LQKENI. The length of the CDR3 is 20 residues. V gave up 3 bases and J gave up 8 bases; unmatched junction bases: 23.

The rearrangement uses TRBV6-5 and TRBJ2-7; perhaps TRBD1 as D (6 bases). With 4 bases removed from V and 2 bases from J, the gap between germline ends came to 15 bases. This CDR3 region has 15 residues. Germline assignment: CDR1 MNHEY and CDR2 SVGAGI. The DNA for the CDR3 is TGTGCCAGCAGTTCAGACAGGACAGTAACCTACGAGCAGTACTTC. Residues: CASSSDRTVTYEQYF.

The rearrangement links TRBV5-1 to TRBJ1-4; maybe TRBD1 (6 bases). Germline V CDR1 and CDR2: SGHRS, YFSETQ. This CDR3 comprises 14 residues. V was shortened by 0 bases and J by 6 bases, with 9 bases between the two germline ends. CDR3 bases: TGCGCCAGCAGCTTGGTGGAGGGGGATGAAAAACTGTTTTTT. Residues: CASSLVEGDEKLFF.

This chain joins TRBV30 and TRBJ2-1; perhaps TRBD2 as D (6 bases). Per germline, CDR1 GTSNPN and CDR2 SVGIG (reference sequence). The V gene lost 0 bases and the J gene lost 10 bases, with 13 bases spanning the gap. The CDR3 totals 13 residues. CDR3 coding DNA: TGTGCCTGGAGTGTTAGCCCCGGACTAGAGCAGTTCTTC. It specifies CAWSVSPGLEQFF. The whole variable domain, remainder taken from reference TRBV30 and TRBJ2-1, is SQTIHQWPATLVQPVGSPLSLECTVEGTSNPNLYWYRQAAGRGLQLLFYSVGIGQISSEVPQNLSASRPQDRQFILSSKKLLLSDSGFYLCAWSVSPGLEQFFGPGTRLTVL.

A single count supports this clone. The rearrangement uses TRBV18 and TRBJ2-2; D assignment may be TRBD1 or TRBD2 (5 bases each). V was pared by 3 bases and J by 0 bases, with 14 bases between. This CDR3 comprises 17 residues. Germline V CDR1 and CDR2: KGHSH, LQKENI. The CDR3 sequence is CASSPTGTPPNTGELFF. The CDR3, as DNA: TGTGCCAGCTCACCGACCGGGACCCCGCCGAACACCGGGGAGCTGTTTTTT.

The V gene is TRBV7-2, the J gene TRBJ2-3; weak D call: TRBD1 (7 bases). The CDR3 runs 14 residues. The ends were cut back, 0 bases at V and 6 bases at J, with 10 bases in the middle. The germline CDR1 and CDR2 sequences are SGHTA and FQGNSA. CDR3 nucleotide sequence: TGTGCCAGCAGCTTAGCACAGGGGAGGGATACGCAGTATTTT. Translation gives CASSLAQGRDTQYF.

This clone was recorded only once. The CDR3 spells CSVEWAGVGYNEQFF. In nucleotides, the CDR3 is TGCAGCGTTGAGTGGGCGGGAGTTGGATACAATGAGCAGTTCTTC. The chain couples TRBV29-1 to TRBJ2-1; 7 nucleotides line up with TRBD2. V gave up 3 bases and J gave up 4 bases; unmatched junction bases: 9. The CDR3 is made up of 15 amino acids. The germline gives CDR1 SQVTM, CDR2 ANQGSEA.

The rearrangement links TRBV7-2 to TRBJ2-7; 9 nucleotides match TRBD1. The V and J ends lost 0 bases and 5 bases, in that order; junction bases with no gene match: 5. The CDR3 length is 15 residues. CDR1 and CDR2 from the germline V gene are SGHTA and FQGNSA. CDR3 protein: CASSLARTGDHEQYF. DNA of the CDR3: TGTGCCAGCAGCTTAGCTCGGACAGGGGACCACGAGCAGTACTTC.

The chain couples TRBV11-2 to TRBJ2-2; TRBD1 or TRBD2 may be the D gene (5 bases each). The CDR3 extends over 15 amino acids. Germline V gene sequence: CDR1 SGHAT, CDR2 FQNNGV. The germline V and J ends were trimmed by 0 bases and 4 bases, with 9 bases remaining between them. The CDR3 DNA sequence: TGTGCCAGCAGCTTAGAAGGGGCGGGCACCGGGGAGCTGTTTTTT. Protein sequence: CASSLEGAGTGELFF. Variable domain in full (rest from reference TRBV11-2 and TRBJ2-2): EAGVAQSPRYKIIEKRQSVAFWCNPISGHATLYWYQQILGQGPKLLIQFQNNGVVDDSQLPKDRFSAERLKGVDSTLKIQPAKLEDSAVYLCASSLEGAGTGELFFGEGSRLTVL.

The chain employs TRBV7-2 and TRBJ2-1, with D unclear. V gave up 7 bases and J gave up 5 bases, with 15 bases separating them. CDR1 is SGHTA, CDR2 FQGNSA, per germline. The CDR3 runs 14 residues. In nucleotides, the CDR3 is TGTGCCAGCACCCTAAAGGCCATTGACAATGAGCAGTTCTTC. Protein sequence: CASTLKAIDNEQFF.